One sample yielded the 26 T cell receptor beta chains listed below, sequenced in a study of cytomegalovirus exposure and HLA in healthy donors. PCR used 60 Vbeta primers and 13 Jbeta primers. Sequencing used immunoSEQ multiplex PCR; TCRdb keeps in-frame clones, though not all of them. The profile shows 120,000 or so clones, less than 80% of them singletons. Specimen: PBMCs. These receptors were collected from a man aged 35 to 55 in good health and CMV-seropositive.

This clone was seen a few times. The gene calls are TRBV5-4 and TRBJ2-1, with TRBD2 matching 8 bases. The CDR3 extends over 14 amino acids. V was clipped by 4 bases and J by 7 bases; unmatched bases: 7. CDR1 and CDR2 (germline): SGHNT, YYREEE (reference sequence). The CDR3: CASSLGGGRNEQFF. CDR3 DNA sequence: TGTGCCAGCAGCCTCGGGGGGGGGCGGAATGAGCAGTTCTTC. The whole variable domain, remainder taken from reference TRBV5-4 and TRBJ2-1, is ETGVTQSPTHLIKTRGQQVTLRCSSQSGHNTVSWYQQALGQGPQFIFQYYREEENGRGNFPPRFSGLQFPNYSSELNVNALELDDSALYLCASSLGGGRNEQFFGPGTRLTVL.

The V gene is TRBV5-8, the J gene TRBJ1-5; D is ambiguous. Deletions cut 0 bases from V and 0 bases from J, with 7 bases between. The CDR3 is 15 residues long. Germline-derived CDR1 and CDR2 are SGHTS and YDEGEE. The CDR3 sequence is CASSLGQISNQPQHF. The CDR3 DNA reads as TGTGCCAGCAGCTTGGGGCAGATTAGCAATCAGCCCCAGCATTTT.

CDR3 DNA sequence: TGTGCCAGTAGTAAATTGGCAGGGACACGGACTTTCACCGGGGAGCTGTTTTTT. It is translated as CASSKLAGTRTFTGELFF. This chain connects TRBV19 to TRBJ2-2, with a tentative D call TRBD1 (6 bases). CDR1 and CDR2 (germline): LNHDA, SQIVND (reference sequence). CDR3 length: 18 residues. The germline V and J ends were trimmed by 4 bases and 4 bases, with 22 bases remaining between them.

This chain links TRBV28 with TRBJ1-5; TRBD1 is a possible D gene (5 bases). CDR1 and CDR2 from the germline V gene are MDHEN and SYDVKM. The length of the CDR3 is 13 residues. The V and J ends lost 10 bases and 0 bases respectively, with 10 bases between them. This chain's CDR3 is CATQGNSNQPQHF. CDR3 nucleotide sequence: TGTGCCACCCAGGGAAATAGCAATCAGCCCCAGCATTTT. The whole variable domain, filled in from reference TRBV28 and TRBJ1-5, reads DVKVTQSSRYLVKRTGEKVFLECVQDMDHENMFWYRQDPGLGLRLIYFSYDVKMKEKGDIPEGYSVSREKKERFSLILESASTNQTSMYLCATQGNSNQPQHFGDGTRLSIL.

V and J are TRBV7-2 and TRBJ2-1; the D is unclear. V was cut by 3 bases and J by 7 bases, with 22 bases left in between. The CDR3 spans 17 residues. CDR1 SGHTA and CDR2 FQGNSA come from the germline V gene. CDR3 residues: CASSFQTTHSWRNEQFF. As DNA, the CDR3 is TGTGCCAGCAGCTTCCAAACGACTCATTCCTGGCGGAATGAGCAGTTCTTC. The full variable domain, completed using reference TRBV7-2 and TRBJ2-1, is GAGVSQSPSNKVTEKGKDVELRCDPISGHTALYWYRQSLGQGLEFLIYFQGNSAPDKSGLPSDRFSAERTGGSVSTLTIQRTQQEDSAVYLCASSFQTTHSWRNEQFFGPGTRLTVL.

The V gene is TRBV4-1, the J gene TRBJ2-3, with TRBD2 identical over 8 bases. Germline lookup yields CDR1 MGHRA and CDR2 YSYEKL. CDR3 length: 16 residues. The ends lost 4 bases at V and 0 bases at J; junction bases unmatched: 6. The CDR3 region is CASSLTGGASTDTQYF. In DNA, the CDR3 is TGCGCCAGCAGCCTTACGGGGGGGGCTAGCACAGATACGCAGTATTTT.

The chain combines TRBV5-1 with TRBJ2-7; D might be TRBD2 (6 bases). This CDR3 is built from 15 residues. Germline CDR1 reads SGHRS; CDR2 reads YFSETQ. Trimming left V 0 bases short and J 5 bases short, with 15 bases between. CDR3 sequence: CASSLGSGIRHEQYF. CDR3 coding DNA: TGCGCCAGCAGCTTGGGTAGCGGTATTAGACACGAGCAGTACTTC. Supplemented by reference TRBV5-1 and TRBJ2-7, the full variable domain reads KAGVTQTPRYLIKTRGQQVTLSCSPISGHRSVSWYQQTPGQGLQFLFEYFSETQRNKGNFPGRFSGRQFSNSRSEMNVSTLELGDSALYLCASSLGSGIRHEQYFGPGTRLTVT.

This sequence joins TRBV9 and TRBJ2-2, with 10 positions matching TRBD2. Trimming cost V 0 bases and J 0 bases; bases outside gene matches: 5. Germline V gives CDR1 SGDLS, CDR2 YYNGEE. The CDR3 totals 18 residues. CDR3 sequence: CASSVGLAGDTNTGELFF. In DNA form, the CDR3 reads TGTGCCAGCAGCGTAGGGCTAGCGGGAGATACGAACACCGGGGAGCTGTTTTTT. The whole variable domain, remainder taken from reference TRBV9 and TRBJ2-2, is DSGVTQTPKHLITATGQRVTLRCSPRSGDLSVYWYQQSLDQGLQFLIQYYNGEERAKGNILERFSAQQFPDLHSELNLSSLELGDSALYFCASSVGLAGDTNTGELFFGEGSRLTVL.

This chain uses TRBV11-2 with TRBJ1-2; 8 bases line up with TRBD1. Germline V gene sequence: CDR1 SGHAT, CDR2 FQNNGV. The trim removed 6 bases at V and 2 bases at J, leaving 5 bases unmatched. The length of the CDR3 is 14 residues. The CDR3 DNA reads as TGTGCCAGCAGTTGGGGGACAGGCAACTATGGCTACACCTTC. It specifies CASSWGTGNYGYTF.

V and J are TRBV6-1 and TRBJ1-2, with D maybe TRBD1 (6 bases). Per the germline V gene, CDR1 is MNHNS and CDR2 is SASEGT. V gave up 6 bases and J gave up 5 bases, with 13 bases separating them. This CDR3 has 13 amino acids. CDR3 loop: CASSTAGEYGYTF. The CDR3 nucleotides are TGTGCCAGCAGCACCGCAGGGGAATATGGCTACACCTTC.

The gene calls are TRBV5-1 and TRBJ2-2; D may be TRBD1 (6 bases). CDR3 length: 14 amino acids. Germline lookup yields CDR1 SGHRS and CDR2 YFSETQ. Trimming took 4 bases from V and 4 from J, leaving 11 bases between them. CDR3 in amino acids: CASSHGTPTGELFF. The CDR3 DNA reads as TGCGCCAGCAGCCACGGGACACCCACCGGGGAGCTGTTTTTT.

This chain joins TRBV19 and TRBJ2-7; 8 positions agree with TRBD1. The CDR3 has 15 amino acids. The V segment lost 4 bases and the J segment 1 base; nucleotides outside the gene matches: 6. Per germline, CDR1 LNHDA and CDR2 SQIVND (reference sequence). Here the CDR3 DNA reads TGTGCCAGTAGTACCGGACAGGGAGGTTCCTACGAGCAGTACTTC. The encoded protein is CASSTGQGGSYEQYF.

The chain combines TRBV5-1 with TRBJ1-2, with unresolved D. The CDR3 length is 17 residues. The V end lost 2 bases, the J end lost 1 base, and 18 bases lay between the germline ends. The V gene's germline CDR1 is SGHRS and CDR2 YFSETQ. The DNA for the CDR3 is TGCGCCAGCAGCTTATCGAAAGACGACACCTTTAACTATGGCTACACCTTC. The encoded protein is CASSLSKDDTFNYGYTF.

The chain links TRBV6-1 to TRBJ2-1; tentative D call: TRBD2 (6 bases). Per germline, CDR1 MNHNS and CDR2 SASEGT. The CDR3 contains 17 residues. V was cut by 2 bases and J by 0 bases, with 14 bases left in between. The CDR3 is CASSEWSGQLSYNEQFF. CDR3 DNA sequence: TGTGCCAGCAGTGAATGGAGCGGGCAACTCTCCTACAATGAGCAGTTCTTC.

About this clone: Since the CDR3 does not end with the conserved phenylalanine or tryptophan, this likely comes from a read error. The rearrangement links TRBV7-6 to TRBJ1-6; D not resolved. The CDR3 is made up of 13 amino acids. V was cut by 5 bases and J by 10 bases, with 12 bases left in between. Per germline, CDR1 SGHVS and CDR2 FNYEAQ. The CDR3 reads CASSPRGISPLHL. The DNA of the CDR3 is TGTGCCAGCAGCCCCCGGGGAATCTCACCCCTCCACCTT.

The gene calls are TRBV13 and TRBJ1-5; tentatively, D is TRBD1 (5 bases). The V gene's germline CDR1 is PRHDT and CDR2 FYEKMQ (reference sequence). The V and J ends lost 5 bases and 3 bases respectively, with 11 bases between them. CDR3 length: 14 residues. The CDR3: CASSQGGNNQPQHF. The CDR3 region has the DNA TGTGCCAGCAGCCAGGGAGGGAACAATCAGCCCCAGCATTTT.

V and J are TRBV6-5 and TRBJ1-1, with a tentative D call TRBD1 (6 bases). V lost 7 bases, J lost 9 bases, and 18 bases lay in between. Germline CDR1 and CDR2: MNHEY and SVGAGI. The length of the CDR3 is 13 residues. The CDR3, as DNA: TGTGCCAGCACCAACAGCCGGACAGCCCAAGCTTTCTTT. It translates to CASTNSRTAQAFF.

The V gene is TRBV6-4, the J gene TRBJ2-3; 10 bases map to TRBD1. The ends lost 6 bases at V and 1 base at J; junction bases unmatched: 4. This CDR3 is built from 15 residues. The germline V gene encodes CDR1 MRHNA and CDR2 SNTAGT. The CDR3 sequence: CASSPTGGGTDTQYF. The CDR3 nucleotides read TGTGCCAGCAGCCCGACAGGGGGCGGCACAGATACGCAGTATTTT.

This CDR3 reads CATTGGANVLTF. The CDR3 nucleotides read TGTGCCACCACGGGGGGGGCCAACGTCCTGACTTTC. This chain connects TRBV28 to TRBJ2-6; TRBD2 is a possible D gene (5 bases). This CDR3 spans 12 amino acids. Germline CDR1 and CDR2: MDHEN and SYDVKM. V was trimmed by 10 bases and J by 4 bases, leaving 8 bases between them. The full variable domain, rest sourced from reference TRBV28 and TRBJ2-6, is DVKVTQSSRYLVKRTGEKVFLECVQDMDHENMFWYRQDPGLGLRLIYFSYDVKMKEKGDIPEGYSVSREKKERFSLILESASTNQTSMYLCATTGGANVLTFGAGSRLTVL.

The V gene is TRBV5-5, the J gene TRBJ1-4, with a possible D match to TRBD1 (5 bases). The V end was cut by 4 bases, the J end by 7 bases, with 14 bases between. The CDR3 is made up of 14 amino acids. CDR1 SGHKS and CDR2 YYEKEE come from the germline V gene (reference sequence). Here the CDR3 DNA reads TGTGCCAGCAGCCGGGAGTTGCAGGGTGAAAAACTGTTTTTT. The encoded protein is CASSRELQGEKLFF.

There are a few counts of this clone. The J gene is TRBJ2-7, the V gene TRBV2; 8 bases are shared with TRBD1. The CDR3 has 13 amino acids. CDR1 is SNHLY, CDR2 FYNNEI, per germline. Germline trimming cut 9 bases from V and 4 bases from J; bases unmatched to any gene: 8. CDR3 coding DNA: TGTGCCAGTCCCGGACAGGGTATTTACGAGCAGTACTTC. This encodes CASPGQGIYEQYF.

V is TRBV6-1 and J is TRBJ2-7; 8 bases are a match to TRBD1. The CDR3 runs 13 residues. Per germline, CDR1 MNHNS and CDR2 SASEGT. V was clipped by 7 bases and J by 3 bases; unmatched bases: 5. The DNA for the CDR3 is TGTGCCAGCACTGACAGGGGATTCTACGAGCAGTACTTC. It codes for CASTDRGFYEQYF.

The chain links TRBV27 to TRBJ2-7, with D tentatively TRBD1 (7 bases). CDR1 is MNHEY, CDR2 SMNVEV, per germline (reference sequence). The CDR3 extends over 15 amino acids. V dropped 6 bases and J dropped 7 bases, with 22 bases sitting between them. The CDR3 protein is CASRKVDRDLGEQYF. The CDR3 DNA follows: TGTGCCAGCAGGAAAGTCGACAGGGACTTAGGAGAGCAGTACTTC.

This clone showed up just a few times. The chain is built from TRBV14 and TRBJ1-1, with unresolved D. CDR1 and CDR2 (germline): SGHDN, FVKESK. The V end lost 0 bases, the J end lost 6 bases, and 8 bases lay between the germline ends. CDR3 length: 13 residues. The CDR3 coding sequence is TGTGCCAGCAGCCAAGATCTGGACTCTGAAGCTTTCTTT. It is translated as CASSQDLDSEAFF. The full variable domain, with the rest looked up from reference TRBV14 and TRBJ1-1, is EAGVTQFPSHSVIEKGQTVTLRCDPISGHDNLYWYRRVMGKEIKFLLHFVKESKQDESGMPNNRFLAERTGGTYSTLKVQPAELEDSGVYFCASSQDLDSEAFFGQGTRLTVV.

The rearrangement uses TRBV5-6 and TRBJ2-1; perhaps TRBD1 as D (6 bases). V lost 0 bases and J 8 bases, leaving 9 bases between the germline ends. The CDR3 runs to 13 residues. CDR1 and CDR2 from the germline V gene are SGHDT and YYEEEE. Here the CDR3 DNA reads TGTGCCAGCAGCTTGGTGTCAGGGGATGAGCAGTTCTTC. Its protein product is CASSLVSGDEQFF.

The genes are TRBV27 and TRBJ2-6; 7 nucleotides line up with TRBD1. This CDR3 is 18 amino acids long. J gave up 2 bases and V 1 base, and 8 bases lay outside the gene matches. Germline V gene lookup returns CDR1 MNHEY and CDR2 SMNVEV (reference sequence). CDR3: CASSLWPGGSTGANVLTF. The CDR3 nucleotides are TGTGCCAGCAGTTTATGGCCAGGGGGTTCGACTGGGGCCAACGTCCTGACTTTC. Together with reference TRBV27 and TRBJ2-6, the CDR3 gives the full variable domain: EAQVTQNPRYLITVTGKKLTVTCSQNMNHEYMSWYRQDPGLGLRQIYYSMNVEVTDKGDVPEGYKVSRKEKRNFPLILESPSPNQTSLYFCASSLWPGGSTGANVLTFGAGSRLTVL.